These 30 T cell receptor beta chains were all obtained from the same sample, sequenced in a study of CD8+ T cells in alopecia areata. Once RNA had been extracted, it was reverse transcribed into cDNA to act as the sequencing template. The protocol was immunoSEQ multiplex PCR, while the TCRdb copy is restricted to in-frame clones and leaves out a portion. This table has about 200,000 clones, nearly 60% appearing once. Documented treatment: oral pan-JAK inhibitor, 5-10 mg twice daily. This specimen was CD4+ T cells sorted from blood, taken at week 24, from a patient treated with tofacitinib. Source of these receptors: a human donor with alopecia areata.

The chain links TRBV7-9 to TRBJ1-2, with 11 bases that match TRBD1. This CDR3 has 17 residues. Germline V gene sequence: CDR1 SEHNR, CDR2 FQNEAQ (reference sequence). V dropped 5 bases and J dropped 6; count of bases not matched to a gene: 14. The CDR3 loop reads CASSLKVGQGAQNGYTF. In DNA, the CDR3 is TGTGCCAGCAGCCTAAAGGTCGGACAGGGGGCGCAGAATGGCTACACCTTC.

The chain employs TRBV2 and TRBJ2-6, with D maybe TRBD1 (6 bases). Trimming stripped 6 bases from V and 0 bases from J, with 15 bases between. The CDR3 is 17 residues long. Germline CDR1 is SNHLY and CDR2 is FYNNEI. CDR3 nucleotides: TGTGCCAGCAGGCCCCTCAGGGGAATCTCTGGGGCCAACGTCCTGACTTTC. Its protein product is CASRPLRGISGANVLTF. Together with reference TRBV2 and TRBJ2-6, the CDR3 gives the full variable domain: EPEVTQTPSHQVTQMGQEVILRCVPISNHLYFYWYRQILGQKVEFLVSFYNNEISEKSEIFDDQFSVERPDGSNFTLKIRSTKLEDSAMYFCASRPLRGISGANVLTFGAGSRLTVL.

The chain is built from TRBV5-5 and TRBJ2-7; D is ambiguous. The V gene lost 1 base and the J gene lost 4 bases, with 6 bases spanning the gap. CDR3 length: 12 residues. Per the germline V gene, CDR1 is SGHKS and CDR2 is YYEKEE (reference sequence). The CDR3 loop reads CASSLMVYEQYF. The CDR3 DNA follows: TGTGCCAGCAGCTTGATGGTTTACGAGCAGTACTTC.

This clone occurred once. The CDR3 region has the DNA TGTGCCATCAGTTCTCTCGAGACCCAGTACTTC. This translates into CAISSLETQYF. This chain connects TRBV10-3 to TRBJ2-5; D gene ambiguous. The germline V gene has CDR1 ENHRY and CDR2 SYGVKD. The length of the CDR3 is 11 residues. Trimming took 5 bases from V and 5 from J, leaving 6 bases between them.

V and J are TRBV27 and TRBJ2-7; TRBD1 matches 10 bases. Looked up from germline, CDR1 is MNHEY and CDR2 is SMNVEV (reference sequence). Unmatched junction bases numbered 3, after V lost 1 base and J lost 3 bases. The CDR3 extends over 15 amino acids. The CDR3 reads CASSLWTGGRYEQYF. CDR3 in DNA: TGTGCCAGCAGTTTATGGACAGGGGGACGCTACGAGCAGTACTTC.

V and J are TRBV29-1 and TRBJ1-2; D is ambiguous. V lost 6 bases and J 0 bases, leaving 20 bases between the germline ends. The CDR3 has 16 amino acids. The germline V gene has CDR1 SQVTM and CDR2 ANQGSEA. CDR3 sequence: CSVRENLRLANYGYTF. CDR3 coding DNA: TGCAGCGTCCGTGAAAATCTCCGGTTAGCTAACTATGGCTACACCTTC.

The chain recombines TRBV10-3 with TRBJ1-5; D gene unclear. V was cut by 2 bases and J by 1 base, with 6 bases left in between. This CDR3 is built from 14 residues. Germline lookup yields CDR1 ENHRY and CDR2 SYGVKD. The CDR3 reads CAISEGQSNQPQHF. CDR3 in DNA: TGTGCCATCAGTGAGGGCCAGAGCAATCAGCCCCAGCATTTT.

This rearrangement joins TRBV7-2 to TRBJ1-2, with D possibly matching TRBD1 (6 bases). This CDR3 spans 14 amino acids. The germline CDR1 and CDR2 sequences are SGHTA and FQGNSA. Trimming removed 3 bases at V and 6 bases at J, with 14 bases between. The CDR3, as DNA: TGTGCCAGCAGCTTCTCCACAAACAGGGATGGCTACACCTTC. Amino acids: CASSFSTNRDGYTF.

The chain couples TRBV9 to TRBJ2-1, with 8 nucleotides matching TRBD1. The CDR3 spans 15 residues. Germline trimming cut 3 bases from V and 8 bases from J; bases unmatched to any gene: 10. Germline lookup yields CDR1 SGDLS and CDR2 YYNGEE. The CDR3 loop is CASSALAGGIDEQFF. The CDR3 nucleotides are TGTGCCAGCAGCGCACTGGCAGGGGGCATCGATGAGCAGTTCTTC.

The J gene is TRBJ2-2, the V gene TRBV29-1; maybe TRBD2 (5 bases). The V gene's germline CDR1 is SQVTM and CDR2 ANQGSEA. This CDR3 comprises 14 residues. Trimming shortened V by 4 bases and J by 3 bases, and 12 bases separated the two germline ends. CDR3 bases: TGCAGCGTTGGTGTTTCGAGGGACACCGGGGAGCTGTTTTTT. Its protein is CSVGVSRDTGELFF.

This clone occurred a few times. CDR3 bases: TGTGCCAGCACCTTGACTAGCGGCTCTGGGGAGACCCAGTACTTC. This sequence encodes CASTLTSGSGETQYF. The V call is TRBV2, the J call TRBJ2-5; TRBD2 matches 9 bases. Trimming cost V 7 bases and J 5 bases; bases outside gene matches: 11. The CDR3 runs to 15 residues. Per germline, CDR1 SNHLY and CDR2 FYNNEI.

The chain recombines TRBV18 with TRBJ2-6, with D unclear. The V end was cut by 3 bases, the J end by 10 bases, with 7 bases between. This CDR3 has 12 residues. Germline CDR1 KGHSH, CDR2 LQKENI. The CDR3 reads CASSPAENVLTF. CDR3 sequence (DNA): TGTGCCAGCTCACCTGCTGAGAACGTCCTGACTTTC.

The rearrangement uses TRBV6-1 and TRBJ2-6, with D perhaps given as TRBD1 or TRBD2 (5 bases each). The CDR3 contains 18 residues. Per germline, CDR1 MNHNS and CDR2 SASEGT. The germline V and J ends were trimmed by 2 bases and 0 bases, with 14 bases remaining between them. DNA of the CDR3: TGTGCCAGCAGTGAAAGGTTGGGACGGCACTCTGGGGCCAACGTCCTGACTTTC. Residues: CASSERLGRHSGANVLTF.

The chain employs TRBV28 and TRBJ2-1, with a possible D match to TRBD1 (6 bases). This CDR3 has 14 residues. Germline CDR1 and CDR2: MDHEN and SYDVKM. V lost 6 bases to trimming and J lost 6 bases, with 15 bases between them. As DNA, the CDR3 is TGTGCCAGCAGGGGGGCGGGTACCTCCAATGAGCAGTTCTTC. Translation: CASRGAGTSNEQFF. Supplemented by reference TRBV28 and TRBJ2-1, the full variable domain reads DVKVTQSSRYLVKRTGEKVFLECVQDMDHENMFWYRQDPGLGLRLIYFSYDVKMKEKGDIPEGYSVSREKKERFSLILESASTNQTSMYLCASRGAGTSNEQFFGPGTRLTVL.

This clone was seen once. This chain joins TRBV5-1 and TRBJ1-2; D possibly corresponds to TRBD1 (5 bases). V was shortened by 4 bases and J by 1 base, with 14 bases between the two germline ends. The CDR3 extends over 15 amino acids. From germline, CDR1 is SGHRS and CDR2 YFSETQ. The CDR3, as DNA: TGCGCCAGCAGCCCCGTACCGGGACTTAACTATGGCTACACCTTC. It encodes CASSPVPGLNYGYTF.

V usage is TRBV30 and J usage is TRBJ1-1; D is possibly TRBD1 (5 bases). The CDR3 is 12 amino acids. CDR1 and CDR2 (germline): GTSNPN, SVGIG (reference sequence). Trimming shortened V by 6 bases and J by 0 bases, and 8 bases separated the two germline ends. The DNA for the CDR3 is TGTGCCTGCCCAGGGATGAACACTGAAGCTTTCTTT. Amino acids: CACPGMNTEAFF.

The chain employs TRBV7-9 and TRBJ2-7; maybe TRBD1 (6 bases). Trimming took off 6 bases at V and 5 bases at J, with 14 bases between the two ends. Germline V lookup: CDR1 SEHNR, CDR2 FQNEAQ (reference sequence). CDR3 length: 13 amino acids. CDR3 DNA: TGTGCCAGCAGGCTCAGGGGCGTCGACGAGCAGTACTTC. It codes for CASRLRGVDEQYF.

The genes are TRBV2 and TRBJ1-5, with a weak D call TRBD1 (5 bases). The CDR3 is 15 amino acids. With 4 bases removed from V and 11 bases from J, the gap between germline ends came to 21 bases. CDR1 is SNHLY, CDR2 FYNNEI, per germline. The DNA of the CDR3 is TGTGCCAGCAGTGGTTCTTCGGGGGGTCGGGCGGCCCAGCATTTT. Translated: CASSGSSGGRAAQHF.

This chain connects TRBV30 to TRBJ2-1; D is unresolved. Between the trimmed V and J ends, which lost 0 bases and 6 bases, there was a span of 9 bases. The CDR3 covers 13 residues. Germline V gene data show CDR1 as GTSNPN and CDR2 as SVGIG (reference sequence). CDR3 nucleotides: TGTGCCTGGAGTGTAGGTTGGGCCAATGAGCAGTTCTTC. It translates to CAWSVGWANEQFF. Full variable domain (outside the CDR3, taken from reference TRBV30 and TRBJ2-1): SQTIHQWPATLVQPVGSPLSLECTVEGTSNPNLYWYRQAAGRGLQLLFYSVGIGQISSEVPQNLSASRPQDRQFILSSKKLLLSDSGFYLCAWSVGWANEQFFGPGTRLTVL.

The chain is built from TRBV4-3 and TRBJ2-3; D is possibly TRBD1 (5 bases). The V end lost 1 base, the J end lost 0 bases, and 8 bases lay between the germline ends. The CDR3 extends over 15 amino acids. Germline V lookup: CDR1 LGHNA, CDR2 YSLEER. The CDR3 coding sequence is TGCGCCAGCAGCCAAGGGACACCTAGCACAGATACGCAGTATTTT. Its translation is CASSQGTPSTDTQYF.

The CDR3 DNA follows: TGCGCCAGCAGCTTGGATACAGGGACGTCAGATACGCAGTATTTT. This sequence encodes CASSLDTGTSDTQYF. The chain carries TRBV5-1 and TRBJ2-3; D is possibly TRBD1 (6 bases). This CDR3 contains 15 residues. The germline CDR1 and CDR2 sequences are SGHRS and YFSETQ. V was clipped by 0 bases and J by 4 bases, with 12 bases between them.

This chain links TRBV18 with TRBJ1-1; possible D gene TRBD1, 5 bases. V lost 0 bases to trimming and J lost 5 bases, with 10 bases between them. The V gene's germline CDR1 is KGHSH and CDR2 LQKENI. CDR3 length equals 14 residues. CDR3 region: CASSPPSRVTEAFF. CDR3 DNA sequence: TGTGCCAGCTCACCACCGTCCAGGGTAACTGAAGCTTTCTTT.

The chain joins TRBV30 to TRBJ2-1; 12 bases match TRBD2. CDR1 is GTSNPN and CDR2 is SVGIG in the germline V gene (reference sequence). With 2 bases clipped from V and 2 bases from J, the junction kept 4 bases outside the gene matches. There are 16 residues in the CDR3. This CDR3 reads CAWSRPSGGAYNEQFF. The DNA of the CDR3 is TGTGCCTGGAGTAGGCCTAGCGGGGGGGCCTACAATGAGCAGTTCTTC.

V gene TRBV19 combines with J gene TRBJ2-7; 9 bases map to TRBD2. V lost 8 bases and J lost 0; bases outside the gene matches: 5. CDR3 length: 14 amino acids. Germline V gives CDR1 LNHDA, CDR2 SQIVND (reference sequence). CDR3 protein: CASASGGSSYEQYF. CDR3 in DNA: TGTGCCAGTGCCAGCGGGGGGAGCTCCTACGAGCAGTACTTC.

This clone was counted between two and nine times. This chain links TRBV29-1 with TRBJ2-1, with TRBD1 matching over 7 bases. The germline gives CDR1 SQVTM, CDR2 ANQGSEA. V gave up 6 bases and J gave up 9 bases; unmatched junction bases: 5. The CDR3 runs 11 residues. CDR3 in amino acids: CSVDNRGEQFF. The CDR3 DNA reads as TGCAGCGTGGATAACAGGGGTGAGCAGTTCTTC.

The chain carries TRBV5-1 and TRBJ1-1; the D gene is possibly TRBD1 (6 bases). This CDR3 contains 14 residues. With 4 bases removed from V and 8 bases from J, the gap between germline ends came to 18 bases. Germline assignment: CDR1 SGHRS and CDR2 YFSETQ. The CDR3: CASSVGQSWREAFF. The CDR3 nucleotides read TGCGCCAGCAGCGTCGGACAGAGCTGGAGGGAAGCTTTCTTT.

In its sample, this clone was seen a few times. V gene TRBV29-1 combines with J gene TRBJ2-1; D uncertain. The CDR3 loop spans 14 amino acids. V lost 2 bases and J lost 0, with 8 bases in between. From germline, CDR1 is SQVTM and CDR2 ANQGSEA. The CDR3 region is CSVELRSSYNEQFF. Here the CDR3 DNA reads TGCAGCGTTGAACTACGGAGCTCCTACAATGAGCAGTTCTTC.

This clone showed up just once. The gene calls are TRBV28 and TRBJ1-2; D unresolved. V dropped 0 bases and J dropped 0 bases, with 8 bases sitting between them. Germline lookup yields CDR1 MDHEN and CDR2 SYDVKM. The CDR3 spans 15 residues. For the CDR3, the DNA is TGTGCCAGCAGTTTATGGACTCTCCCTAACTATGGCTACACCTTC. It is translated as CASSLWTLPNYGYTF.

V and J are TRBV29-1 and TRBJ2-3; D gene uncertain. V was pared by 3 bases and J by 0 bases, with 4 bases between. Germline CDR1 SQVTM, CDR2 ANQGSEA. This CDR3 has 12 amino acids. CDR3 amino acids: CSVDLSTDTQYF. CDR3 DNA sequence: TGCAGCGTTGATCTTAGCACAGATACGCAGTATTTT.

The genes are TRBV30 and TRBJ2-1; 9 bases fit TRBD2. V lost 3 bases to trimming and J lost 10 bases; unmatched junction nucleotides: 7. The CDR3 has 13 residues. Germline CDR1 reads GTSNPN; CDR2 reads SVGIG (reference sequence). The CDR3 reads CAWRRREGREQFF. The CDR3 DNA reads TGTGCCTGGAGAAGGCGGGAGGGCCGGGAGCAGTTCTTC.